Below, 31 T cell receptor beta chains from the same sample are listed, as sequenced in a study of T cell changes during pregnancy in multiple sclerosis. Generated by immunoSEQ multiplex PCR, the TCRdb table keeps only in-frame clones and is missing some. This sample has 50,000 or so clones, with 93% found just once. Material: peripheral blood, obtained in the second trimester of pregnancy. These receptors were obtained from a female donor with multiple sclerosis, enrolled in a pregnancy study.

The J gene is TRBJ2-1, the V gene TRBV7-2; D unclear. Deletions cut 2 bases from V and 12 bases from J, with 8 bases between. Germline CDR1 and CDR2: SGHTA and FQGNSA. The CDR3 consists of 11 residues. The CDR3 is CASSLFERQFF. CDR3 coding DNA: TGTGCCAGCAGCTTATTTGAGCGGCAGTTCTTC.

The chain carries TRBV29-1 and TRBJ1-3; D is possibly TRBD1 (6 bases). Between the trimmed V and J ends, which lost 1 base and 2 bases, there was a span of 6 bases. The CDR3 loop spans 13 amino acids. In germline, CDR1 is SQVTM, CDR2 ANQGSEA. CDR3 nucleotides: TGCAGCGTTGAAGGGACAGCTGGAAACACCATATATTTT. It encodes CSVEGTAGNTIYF.

Turning to this clone: At one boundary the junction diverges from the germline segment, which might be a read error. The chain uses TRBV2 and TRBJ2-7, with D possibly being TRBD2 (6 bases). Looked up from germline, CDR1 is SNHLY and CDR2 is FYNNEI. The CDR3 is made up of 14 amino acids. CDR3 residues: CASSEVGGQYEQYF. The CDR3 DNA is TGTGCCAGCAGCGAAGTAGGAGGGCAATACGAGCAGTACTTC. Full variable domain (rest looked up from reference TRBV2 and TRBJ2-7): EPEVTQTPSHQVTQMGQEVILRCVPISNHLYFYWYRQILGQKVEFLVSFYNNEISEKSEIFDDQFSVERPDGSNFTLKIRSTKLEDSAMYFCASSEVGGQYEQYFGPGTRLTVT.

The chain employs TRBV27 and TRBJ2-7, with TRBD1 as a possible D gene (5 bases). CDR1 is MNHEY and CDR2 is SMNVEV in the germline V gene (reference sequence). CDR3 length equals 11 residues. Trimming pared 5 bases from V and 7 bases from J, leaving 9 bases between. In DNA form, the CDR3 reads TGTGCCAGCAGTGTAGGGGATGAGCAGTACTTC. Amino acids: CASSVGDEQYF.

Only one count was recorded for this clone. V and J are TRBV9 and TRBJ2-1; 10 bases are shared with TRBD1. Unmatched junction bases numbered 5, after V lost 2 bases and J lost 0 bases. Germline V CDR1 and CDR2: SGDLS, YYNGEE. The CDR3 spans 17 residues. CDR3 protein: CASSVGQGRSSYNEQFF. The CDR3 DNA reads TGTGCCAGCAGCGTGGGACAGGGGCGAAGCTCCTACAATGAGCAGTTCTTC.

J is TRBJ2-7 and V is TRBV7-6; TRBD2 matches 11 bases. The CDR3 is 17 amino acids. CDR1 and CDR2 from the germline V gene are SGHVS and FNYEAQ. The junction had 11 bases not matched to a gene; V was cut back by 5 bases and J by 2 bases. The chain's CDR3 is CASSPYGGTSGTYEQYF. CDR3 DNA sequence: TGTGCCAGCAGCCCCTACGGAGGGACTAGCGGAACCTACGAGCAGTACTTC.

J is TRBJ2-3 and V is TRBV27, with D possibly TRBD2 on 6 matching bases. The length of the CDR3 is 17 residues. The V end was cut by 5 bases, the J end by 2 bases, with 20 bases between. Germline CDR1 reads MNHEY; CDR2 reads SMNVEV (reference sequence). CDR3 DNA sequence: TGTGCCAGCAGTCTCAGGGTTATGGGGGGTAACACAGATACGCAGTATTTT. Amino acids: CASSLRVMGGNTDTQYF.

The chain recombines TRBV15 with TRBJ2-3; 7 nucleotides match TRBD2. Unmatched junction bases numbered 6, after V lost 1 base and J lost 2 bases. Germline lookup yields CDR1 LNHNV and CDR2 YYDKDF (reference sequence). CDR3 size: 16 residues. The CDR3 sequence: CATSRGGSGPTDTQYF. The CDR3 DNA reads as TGTGCCACCAGCAGAGGCGGTAGCGGGCCCACAGATACGCAGTATTTT.

The chain uses TRBV29-1 and TRBJ2-7; TRBD2 matches at 8 bases. The CDR3 totals 13 residues. Trimming took 6 bases from V and 1 from J; bases not matched to a gene: 5. Germline V gene lookup returns CDR1 SQVTM and CDR2 ANQGSEA. CDR3 loop: CSVTLAGSYEQYF. DNA for the CDR3: TGCAGCGTGACGTTAGCGGGATCCTACGAGCAGTACTTC.

The chain carries TRBV15 and TRBJ1-2; D gene uncertain. V lost 5 bases and J lost 4, with 14 bases in between. The CDR3 has 14 residues. CDR1 is LNHNV and CDR2 is YYDKDF in the germline V gene (reference sequence). The DNA of the CDR3 is TGTGCCACCAGCGAGCAGACTTGGAGCTATGGCTACACCTTC. This sequence encodes CATSEQTWSYGYTF.

Only one count was recorded for this clone. This chain uses TRBV7-9 with TRBJ2-5; 13 positions match TRBD2. V was clipped by 4 bases and J by 4 bases; unmatched bases: 6. Looked up from germline, CDR1 is SEHNR and CDR2 is FQNEAQ (reference sequence). The CDR3 contains 16 residues. CDR3 coding DNA: TGTGCCAGCAGCTACGGACTAGCGGGAGCTTCAGAGACCCAGTACTTC. Its translation: CASSYGLAGASETQYF.

The rearrangement uses TRBV2 and TRBJ1-4; maybe TRBD1 (6 bases). Germline CDR1 SNHLY, CDR2 FYNNEI. The CDR3 runs 16 residues. V lost 3 bases and J lost 5, with 16 bases in between. CDR3 nucleotide sequence: TGTGCCAGCAGTGAGGGGGGGCACCAACGCAATGAAAAACTGTTTTTT. Translated: CASSEGGHQRNEKLFF.

This clone was detected once. This chain links TRBV5-1 with TRBJ2-1, with a weak D call TRBD2 (5 bases). V shed 3 bases and J shed 6 bases, with 19 bases lying between them. Germline V gene data show CDR1 as SGHRS and CDR2 as YFSETQ. The CDR3 is 16 amino acids. CDR3 protein: CASSSRLRGSINEQFF. The CDR3 bases are TGCGCCAGCAGCTCACGACTCCGAGGGTCGATCAATGAGCAGTTCTTC. The whole variable domain, filled in from reference TRBV5-1 and TRBJ2-1, reads KAGVTQTPRYLIKTRGQQVTLSCSPISGHRSVSWYQQTPGQGLQFLFEYFSETQRNKGNFPGRFSGRQFSNSRSEMNVSTLELGDSALYLCASSSRLRGSINEQFFGPGTRLTVL.

The V and J genes are TRBV19 and TRBJ2-5; TRBD1 matches 9 bases. The CDR3 is made up of 15 amino acids. Germline trimming cut 7 bases from V and 1 base from J; bases unmatched to any gene: 7. CDR1 and CDR2 from the germline V gene are LNHDA and SQIVND (reference sequence). In DNA, the CDR3 is TGTGCCAGTACCACAGGGGGCCGAGCCCAAGAGACCCAGTACTTC. Residues: CASTTGGRAQETQYF. Full variable domain (missing parts from reference TRBV19 and TRBJ2-5): DGGITQSPKYLFRKEGQNVTLSCEQNLNHDAMYWYRQDPGQGLRLIYYSQIVNDFQKGDIAEGYSVSREKKESFPLTVTSAQKNPTAFYLCASTTGGRAQETQYFGPGTRLLVL.

A single count supports this clone. The CDR3 region is CASSLGLAGGNEQFF. For the CDR3, the DNA is TGTGCCAGCAGCTTAGGACTAGCGGGAGGCAATGAGCAGTTCTTC. V usage is TRBV11-2 and J usage is TRBJ2-1; 13 nucleotides agree with TRBD2. This CDR3 region has 15 residues. Trimming removed 1 base from V and 6 bases from J; junction bases left unmatched: 0. Germline CDR1 SGHAT, CDR2 FQNNGV.

The genes are TRBV6-5 and TRBJ1-1; D might be TRBD1 (5 bases). There are 14 residues in the CDR3. Germline V lookup: CDR1 MNHEY, CDR2 SVGAGI. V was shortened by 5 bases and J by 1 base, with 11 bases between the two germline ends. The CDR3 protein is CASSPDTWNTEAFF. The CDR3 DNA follows: TGTGCCAGCAGTCCGGACACATGGAACACTGAAGCTTTCTTT.

The J gene is TRBJ2-7, the V gene TRBV14; D uncertain. V lost 1 base to trimming and J lost 6 bases, with 10 bases between them. CDR1 SGHDN and CDR2 FVKESK come from the germline V gene. This CDR3 is built from 13 residues. The CDR3 sequence: CASSQAAAIEQYF. CDR3 DNA: TGTGCCAGCAGCCAAGCTGCGGCGATCGAGCAGTACTTC.

This clone showed up just once. The chain has TRBV5-1 and TRBJ2-2, with TRBD1 identical over 7 bases. Germline CDR1 reads SGHRS; CDR2 reads YFSETQ. The CDR3 consists of 15 residues. V trimming: 0 bases; J trimming: 5 bases; junction bases outside the gene matches: 4. CDR3 DNA: TGCGCCAGCAGCTTGGCGACAGGGTCTACCGGGGAGCTGTTTTTT. Translated: CASSLATGSTGELFF.

The rearrangement links TRBV7-2 to TRBJ2-7, with D unclear. The CDR3 is made up of 14 amino acids. V was pared by 5 bases and J by 0 bases, with 11 bases between. Looked up from germline, CDR1 is SGHTA and CDR2 is FQGNSA. The CDR3: CASSEAVSSYEQYF. CDR3 DNA sequence: TGTGCCAGCAGCGAGGCAGTGAGCTCCTACGAGCAGTACTTC. Supplemented by reference TRBV7-2 and TRBJ2-7, the full variable domain reads GAGVSQSPSNKVTEKGKDVELRCDPISGHTALYWYRQSLGQGLEFLIYFQGNSAPDKSGLPSDRFSAERTGGSVSTLTIQRTQQEDSAVYLCASSEAVSSYEQYFGPGTRLTVT.

This chain connects TRBV28 to TRBJ1-1; possible D gene TRBD1, 6 bases. The CDR3 totals 15 residues. Between the trimmed V and J ends, which lost 5 bases and 6 bases, there was a span of 19 bases. CDR1 and CDR2 (germline): MDHEN, SYDVKM. The CDR3 spells CASSVTGPFNAEAFF. The CDR3 bases are TGTGCCAGCAGTGTCACAGGGCCGTTTAACGCTGAAGCTTTCTTT.

This chain joins TRBV27 and TRBJ2-1; 9 bases line up with TRBD2. V lost 6 bases, J lost 6 bases, and 6 bases stayed unmatched. The CDR3 consists of 14 residues. Looked up from germline, CDR1 is MNHEY and CDR2 is SMNVEV (reference sequence). CDR3 nucleotide sequence: TGTGCCAGCAGCGCCGGGACTAGCATCAATGAGCAGTTCTTC. Translating gives CASSAGTSINEQFF.

The rearrangement links TRBV19 to TRBJ1-1; 7 nucleotides match TRBD1. Per germline, CDR1 LNHDA and CDR2 SQIVND (reference sequence). The CDR3 runs 14 residues. V gave up 9 bases and J gave up 1 base; unmatched junction bases: 8. CDR3 nucleotides: TGTGCCAGCCGCCCTAACAGGGGGAACACTGAAGCTTTCTTT. Translated, it gives CASRPNRGNTEAFF.

This chain joins TRBV30 and TRBJ2-1; 9 bases line up with TRBD2. Losses at the gene ends were 0 bases for V and 7 bases for J; bases not matched to a gene: 4. CDR1 and CDR2 (germline): GTSNPN, SVGIG (reference sequence). CDR3 size: 14 residues. The CDR3 DNA follows: TGTGCCTGGAGTGTAGGGACTAGCAGAAATGAGCAGTTCTTC. This codes for CAWSVGTSRNEQFF.

The rearrangement joins TRBV6-1 to TRBJ1-2; a possible D gene is TRBD1 (5 bases). The CDR3 is 12 residues long. Germline CDR1 is MNHNS and CDR2 is SASEGT. Trimming shortened V by 8 bases and J by 4 bases, and 11 bases separated the two germline ends. DNA of the CDR3: TGTGCCAGCCGGACGGGGGGCTATGGCTACACCTTC. Translating gives CASRTGGYGYTF.

DNA of the CDR3: TGTGCCAGCCGTCCGAGGACAGGGTTGCACGAGCAGTACTTC. This translates into CASRPRTGLHEQYF. The chain carries TRBV6-1 and TRBJ2-7; 8 bases match TRBD1. The CDR3 covers 14 residues. The V gene end was trimmed by 8 bases and the J gene end by 5 bases; junction bases not matched to a gene: 11. Germline loops: CDR1 MNHNS, CDR2 SASEGT.

The chain carries TRBV28 and TRBJ2-6; D is possibly TRBD1 (5 bases). V shed 6 bases and J shed 2 bases, with 11 bases lying between them. This CDR3 has 15 amino acids. Germline V gene data show CDR1 as MDHEN and CDR2 as SYDVKM. The CDR3 DNA reads as TGTGCCAGCAGCGCCCCAGGGACTGGGGCCAACGTCCTGACTTTC. Encoded protein: CASSAPGTGANVLTF.

The genes are TRBV4-2 and TRBJ2-7; D is uncertain. Per germline, CDR1 LGHNA and CDR2 YNFKEQ. CDR3 length: 16 residues. V gave up 0 bases and J gave up 1 base, with 13 bases separating them. The DNA for the CDR3 is TGTGCCAGCAGCCAAGATCGTAACTCCCCGTCCTACGAGCAGTACTTC. Translated: CASSQDRNSPSYEQYF.

V gene TRBV5-1 combines with J gene TRBJ2-7; 7 bases fit TRBD2. CDR1 is SGHRS and CDR2 is YFSETQ in the germline V gene. Trimming at V came to 4 bases and at J to 3 bases, leaving 7 bases not matched to a gene. The CDR3 totals 14 residues. The CDR3 protein is CASSRGGSGYEQYF. The CDR3 DNA reads TGCGCCAGCAGCCGGGGCGGGAGCGGCTACGAGCAGTACTTC.

V usage is TRBV4-3 and J usage is TRBJ2-2; 9 bases match TRBD2. The germline V gene encodes CDR1 LGHNA and CDR2 YSLEER. The CDR3 is 16 residues long. V lost 3 bases, J lost 6 bases, and 8 bases stayed unmatched. The CDR3 reads CASSHGGSGRSGELFF. The CDR3 DNA is TGCGCCAGCAGCCATGGGGGGAGCGGGAGGTCCGGGGAGCTGTTTTTT.

The rearrangement links TRBV7-6 to TRBJ2-7; a possible D gene is TRBD2 (5 bases). With 1 base removed from V and 4 bases from J, the gap between germline ends came to 11 bases. The CDR3 has 14 amino acids. Germline CDR1 SGHVS, CDR2 FNYEAQ. The CDR3: CASSLGSGVYEQYF. DNA for the CDR3: TGTGCCAGCAGCTTAGGTTCCGGGGTTTACGAGCAGTACTTC.

The J gene is TRBJ2-7, the V gene TRBV15, with D possibly being TRBD2 (5 bases). The V and J ends lost 5 bases and 6 bases respectively, with 20 bases between them. This CDR3 has 15 amino acids. Germline CDR1 is LNHNV and CDR2 is YYDKDF (reference sequence). Here the CDR3 DNA reads TGTGCCACCAGCTCCGAGGGCGCAGCCCCTGGCGAGCAGTACTTC. Amino acid sequence: CATSSEGAAPGEQYF.